One T cell receptor beta chain is described in this entry. There is no known antigen for this receptor. Base-call qualities are not available, and no considerably larger clone is one nucleotide away. The sample belongs to a study of blood T cell repertoires in COVID-19 (dated by TCRdb to 2020 to 2021). Describing the broader study: Samples covering the acute and convalescent phases of COVID-19 were provided by collaborators in the United States, Italy and Spain. The material from the prospective study consisted of cDNA or gDNA derived from T cells, B-cell-depleted T cells, or PBMCs. Subjects who had been exposed to COVID-19, were actively infected with it, or had recovered from it provided the deeply sampled blood TCRbeta repertoires that made up the dataset. The repertoires were released in a freely available public database meant as a resource for research on the immune response to SARS-CoV-2. Samples were obtained from the ongoing ImmuneRACE study (first 160 participants) and from approximately 1,200 subjects provided by 6 global collaborators. The sample metadata nearly always contained a de-identified subject ID, COVID-19 status, age in years and sex. HLA class I and class II types, where available, came from metadata supplied by the sample provider rather than from assay-based typing. Results and caveats for the whole study, not just this receptor: The quantity of clinical and demographic metadata differed by source and by participant and was supplied without curation.

V drops 6 bases and J drops 3 bases, leaving 13 bases in between. The cysteine opens and the phenylalanine closes a CDR3 of 14 amino acids. Left in the record is the CDR3 DNA by itself, 42 bases read in frame from the first base. Sequences MNHEY (CDR1) and SVGAGI (CDR2) are obtained from the germline V gene. In Seattle, one collaborating source enrolled patients while the infection was active and tracked those patients longitudinally over the course of disease. Whole blood was collected in K2EDTA tubes by collaborating institutions according to the institutions' own protocols. For TCRbeta analysis, collaborators shipped samples in one of three forms: frozen whole blood, isolated PBMCs, or DNA extracted from either of those sample types. TCRbeta CDR3 regions were amplified from genomic DNA using the immunoSEQ Assay, a bias-controlled multiplex PCR. The paper's processing steps were these. Nucleated cell counts per sample were estimated from amplification of reference gene primers within the assay. To quantify the absolute abundance of each unique TCRbeta CDR3 rearrangement, sequence reads were collapsed and filtered. For each sample, productive Simpson clonality was calculated as the square root of Simpson's diversity index over productive rearrangements. TCRdb took this table from immuneACCESS and kept in-frame rearrangements with V and J called. Such tables lack part of the clones; where checked against another copy, unresolved V genes explain under half of the gap, and the rest is unexplained. The D gene and trimming were derived from the DNA, and the V and J assignments and clone size from that table. The sample contains 47,000 or so clones, 81% of them found a single time. The ten largest account for 20% to 25% of the sample.

The TCR comes from a woman older than 75 with COVID-19, enrolled during active disease. The V gene is TRBV6-5 and the J gene is TRBJ2-3; a weak D assignment points to TRBD2 (5 bases agree). The sequenced material came from peripheral blood. The sequenced DNA: TGTGCCAGCAGGAGAACAGAGGGAACAGATACGCAGTATTTT. The resulting protein is CASRRTEGTDTQYF.